A selection of T cell receptor beta chains follows, all from one sample in a study of monozygotic twins with cystic fibrosis. Assay used: immunoSEQ multiplex PCR; TCRdb lists only in-frame clones, some missing. The table shows approximately 32,000 clones, with 96% occurring only once. The sample taken for sequencing was blood. Receptors originate from a girl aged 2-10 years with cystic fibrosis. CDR3s include the opening cysteine and the closing phenylalanine or tryptophan. D genes are given only for firm matches. Clone size appears in some rows only: once, few, many, or a class for an expanded clone.

TRBV6-5	TRBJ1-1	once	TRBD1	TGTGCCAGCAGTGTTTCCGGGACAGGGACTGAAGCTTTCTTT	CASSVSGTGTEAFF
TRBV2	TRBJ1-3	NA	NA	TGTGCCAGCAGGGGGGGCCGGGCAGGAAACACCATATATTTT	CASRGGRAGNTIYF
TRBV27	TRBJ1-1	NA	TRBD1	TGTGCCAGCAGGCCCCGGGACAGGGAAGAGTACACTGAAGCTTTCTTT	CASRPRDREEYTEAFF
TRBV7-8	TRBJ1-1	NA	NA	TGTGCCAGCAGCTTTTGGGTGCGGAGGAACACTGAAGCTTTCTTT	CASSFWVRRNTEAFF
TRBV15	TRBJ2-3	NA	TRBD2	TGTGCCACCAGCAGTCCCAGCGGGAGGGCCTGGGGAGATACGCAGTATTTT	CATSSPSGRAWGDTQYF
TRBV11-2	TRBJ2-7	NA	TRBD2	TGTGCCAGCAGTTCAGCGGGGGCGGGCTACGAGCAGTACTTC	CASSSAGAGYEQYF
TRBV9	TRBJ2-1	NA	NA	TGTGCCAGCAGCCCCCTGGTAGGGGCGGCTACCTACAATGAGCAGTTCTTC	CASSPLVGAATYNEQFF
TRBV9	TRBJ2-3	once	NA	TGTGCCAGCAGGGGAGCGGGCACGGGTGATACGCAGTATTTT	CASRGAGTGDTQYF
TRBV19	TRBJ1-5	NA	NA	TGTGCCAGTAGTTCGTTAGGGGCAGGTCGTCAGCCCCAGCATTTT	CASSSLGAGRQPQHF
TRBV7-6	TRBJ1-1	NA	TRBD1	TGTGCCAGCAGCCAGGGGGGGAACACTGAAGCTTTCTTT	CASSQGGNTEAFF
TRBV19	TRBJ2-5	NA	TRBD2	TGTGCCAGTAGTCGGTTCGGGAGGGCCGTTACAGAGACCCAGTACTTC	CASSRFGRAVTETQYF
TRBV5-1	TRBJ2-1	NA	NA	TGCGCCAGCAGCTTGATGGGGAGCTCCTACAATGAGCAGTTCTTC	CASSLMGSSYNEQFF
TRBV6-5	TRBJ2-3	NA	NA	TGTGCCTCTAAACGCGGACCTTCTAGCACAGATACGCAGTATTTT	CASKRGPSSTDTQYF
TRBV5-1	TRBJ1-2	NA	NA	TGCGCCAGCAGCTTCGAGCATAACTATGGCTACACCTTC	CASSFEHNYGYTF
TRBV27	TRBJ2-7	NA	NA	TGTGCCAGCAGCTGGTCCGGTGGAGCAATCTACGAGCAGTACTTC	CASSWSGGAIYEQYF
TRBV30	TRBJ2-7	NA	NA	TGTGCCTGGAGTGGGGGAGCAAAAGCCTACGAGCAGTACTTC	CAWSGGAKAYEQYF
TRBV10-3	TRBJ1-1	once	NA	TGTGCCATCAGGACCAGGGACGTGAACACTGAAGCTTTCTTT	CAIRTRDVNTEAFF
TRBV25-1	TRBJ2-1	NA	TRBD1	TGTGCCAGCAGTGATCCCATCGGGACAGGGACCTACAATGAGCAGTTCTTC	CASSDPIGTGTYNEQFF
TRBV7-8	TRBJ2-4	NA	NA	TGTGCCAGCAGCTTAGCGCTCGCCAGGAGTTTAGCCAAAAACATTCAGTACTTC	CASSLALARSLAKNIQYF
TRBV7-8	TRBJ1-3	NA	NA	TGTGCCAGCAGCTTTACAGGGACTGGAAACACCATATATTTT	CASSFTGTGNTIYF
TRBV5-1	TRBJ2-1	NA	NA	TGCGCCAGCAGCTTGGAGGAGGACAGAATCGGTGAGCAGTTCTTC	CASSLEEDRIGEQFF
TRBV2	TRBJ1-1	NA	NA	TGTGCCAGCAGCCAACGGGGGACCGACACTGAAGCTTTCTTT	CASSQRGTDTEAFF
TRBV19	TRBJ1-1	NA	TRBD1	TGTGCCAGTAGTATAGATGGAGGGGGCTTGGGCACTGAAGCTTTCTTT	CASSIDGGGLGTEAFF
TRBV29-1	TRBJ1-2	NA	TRBD1	TGCAGCGCAGGTATGCGTCCGATTCCCGGGACAGGGGCTGGCTACACCTTC	CSAGMRPIPGTGAGYTF
TRBV4-1	TRBJ2-3	NA	TRBD2	TGCGCCAGCAGCCCCGGACTAGCGGATAGCACAGATACGCAGTATTTT	CASSPGLADSTDTQYF
TRBV9	TRBJ2-1	NA	NA	TGTGCCAGCAGCGCGAGACTAGGGAATGAGCAGTTCTTC	CASSARLGNEQFF
TRBV27	TRBJ2-3	NA	NA	TGTGCCAGCAGTCCGCGGTTGGGGGGCGCAGATACGCAGTATTTT	CASSPRLGGADTQYF
TRBV7-9	TRBJ2-7	NA	NA	TGTGCCAGCAGCTCCGGACCGTTTCTACCGGGCGAGCAGTACTTC	CASSSGPFLPGEQYF
TRBV29-1	TRBJ2-5	NA	NA	TGCAGCGTTGTAGTGGCTGCGGAGACCCAGTACTTC	CSVVVAAETQYF
TRBV28	TRBJ1-1	NA	NA	TGTGCCAGCAGTTTATACCGTCTGAACACTGAAGCTTTCTTT	CASSLYRLNTEAFF
TRBV14	TRBJ1-2	NA	NA	TGTGCCAGCAGCCAAGATTTTGGGGGAGTAAAAGGCTACACCTTC	CASSQDFGGVKGYTF
TRBV5-1	TRBJ2-1	NA	TRBD2	TGCGCCAGCAGCTTGGCACTAGGACTAGCGGGAGGCCTCTACAATGAGCAGTTCTTC	CASSLALGLAGGLYNEQFF
TRBV5-5	TRBJ2-1	NA	TRBD2	TGTGCCAGCAGCTTCGTTACGCGGGAGGGCCGGAATGAGCAGTTCTTC	CASSFVTREGRNEQFF
TRBV14	TRBJ1-1	NA	NA	TGTGCCAGCAGCCCCCACCAGGGAGACACTGAAGCTTTCTTT	CASSPHQGDTEAFF
TRBV28	TRBJ1-2	NA	NA	TGTGCCAGCAGTGCCCTCTCCAGGGGTCGTGGCTACACCTTC	CASSALSRGRGYTF
TRBV9	TRBJ2-1	NA	NA	TGTGCCAGCAGCGTAGTATACGGGAGTGAGCAGTTCTTC	CASSVVYGSEQFF
TRBV27	TRBJ1-2	NA	TRBD1	TGTGCCAGCAGTACCCGGGACAGGGCAAACTATGGCTACACCTTC	CASSTRDRANYGYTF
TRBV10-3	TRBJ1-2	NA	NA	TGTGCCATCAGTGACAGGGTTTTCGACTACGGCTACACCTTC	CAISDRVFDYGYTF
TRBV11-1	TRBJ1-1	NA	TRBD1	TGTGCCAGCAGCGTAGGGGGCGAAGCAAAAGCTTTCTTT	CASSVGGEAKAFF
TRBV29-1	TRBJ1-1	once	TRBD1	TGCAGCGTTTCGACAGGGGGGAACACTGAAGCTTTCTTT	CSVSTGGNTEAFF
TRBV15	TRBJ1-4	NA	TRBD1	TGTGCCACCAGCAGCTTGGACAGGGTATATGAAAAACTGTTTTTT	CATSSLDRVYEKLFF
TRBV5-6	TRBJ1-1	NA	NA	TGTGCCAGCAGCTTGAAGGGGGTAGTTATGAACACTGAAGCTTTCTTT	CASSLKGVVMNTEAFF
TRBV27	TRBJ2-7	NA	TRBD2	TGTGCCAGCAGTTACGCAGCGGGAGGGCGTTACGAGCAGTACTTC	CASSYAAGGRYEQYF
TRBV2	TRBJ1-2	NA	NA	TGTGCCAGCAGTGAAGGGGGACGGGGCTATGGCTACACCTTC	CASSEGGRGYGYTF
TRBV2	TRBJ1-5	once	TRBD1	TGTGCCAGCAGTGAAAGGAACAGGGGGCGACAGCCCCAGCATTTT	CASSERNRGRQPQHF
TRBV19	TRBJ2-2	NA	NA	TGTGCCAGTAGTACCGGGGCAGGCCTGTTTTTT	CASSTGAGLFF
TRBV10-3	TRBJ1-2	NA	TRBD1	TGTGCCATCAGGGGACAGGGGGAAGTCGGCTACACCTTC	CAIRGQGEVGYTF
TRBV9	TRBJ1-1	NA	NA	TGTGCCAGCAGCGTAGCTTCGGGGGGGAACACTGAAGCTTTCTTT	CASSVASGGNTEAFF